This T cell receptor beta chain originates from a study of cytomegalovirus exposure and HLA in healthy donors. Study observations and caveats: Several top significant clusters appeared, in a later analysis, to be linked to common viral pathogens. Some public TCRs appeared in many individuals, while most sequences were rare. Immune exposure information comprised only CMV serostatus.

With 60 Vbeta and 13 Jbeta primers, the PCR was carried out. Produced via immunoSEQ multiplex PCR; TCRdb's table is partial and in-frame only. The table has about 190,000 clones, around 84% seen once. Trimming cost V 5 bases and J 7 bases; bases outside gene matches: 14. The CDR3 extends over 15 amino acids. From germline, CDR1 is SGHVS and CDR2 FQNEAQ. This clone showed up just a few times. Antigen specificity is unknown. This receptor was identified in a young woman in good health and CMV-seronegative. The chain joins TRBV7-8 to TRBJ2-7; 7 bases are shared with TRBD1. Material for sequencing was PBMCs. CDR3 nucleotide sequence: TGTGCCAGCAGCCAACTCACAGGGGCCACCCAAGAGCAGTACTTC. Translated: CASSQLTGATQEQYF.